Below are 17 T cell receptor beta chains sequenced from a single sample in a study of blood T cell repertoires in COVID-19. Clones were read by immunoSEQ multiplex PCR, and TCRdb kept only the in-frame ones, dropping some. Among under 300,000 clones listed, 70% to 90% were seen once. The specimen was peripheral blood. All receptors come from a man aged 50 to 60 with acute or convalescent COVID-19.

The rearrangement links TRBV6-1 to TRBJ2-7; 8 bases agree with TRBD2. There are 13 residues in the CDR3. CDR1 is MNHNS and CDR2 is SASEGT in the germline V gene. The ends lost 3 bases at V and 9 bases at J; junction bases unmatched: 7. The CDR3 nucleotides are TGTGCCAGCAGTGAGGCCCGGGGGGGGGCGCAGTACTTC. Encoded protein: CASSEARGGAQYF.

The rearrangement links TRBV14 to TRBJ1-1, with TRBD1 as a possible D gene (5 bases). The CDR3 is 13 amino acids. Trimming removed 4 bases at V and 4 bases at J, with 10 bases between. Germline assignment: CDR1 SGHDN and CDR2 FVKESK. The CDR3, as DNA: TGTGCCAGCAGCCCTGTGGGGGGCACTGAAGCTTTCTTT. This gives the protein CASSPVGGTEAFF. Drawing the rest from reference TRBV14 and TRBJ1-1, the complete variable domain is EAGVTQFPSHSVIEKGQTVTLRCDPISGHDNLYWYRRVMGKEIKFLLHFVKESKQDESGMPNNRFLAERTGGTYSTLKVQPAELEDSGVYFCASSPVGGTEAFFGQGTRLTVV.

The rearrangement joins TRBV19 to TRBJ1-1, with D perhaps TRBD1 (6 bases). Trimming stripped 10 bases from V and 1 base from J, with 13 bases between. Germline assignment: CDR1 LNHDA and CDR2 SQIVND (reference sequence). This CDR3 region has 13 residues. CDR3 residues: CATRTAWNTEAFF. CDR3 bases: TGTGCCACCCGGACAGCGTGGAACACTGAAGCTTTCTTT.

The DNA of the CDR3 is TGTGCTAGTGGGGGGGGATGGCCTGAAGCTTTCTTT. Translating it yields CASGGGWPEAFF. The chain carries TRBV12-5 and TRBJ1-1, with D possibly TRBD1 on 5 matching bases. V lost 6 bases, J lost 6 bases, and 11 bases lay in between. The CDR3 length is 12 residues. Germline-derived CDR1 and CDR2 are LGHNT and FRNRAP.

CDR3 region: CASSEAGTGYSPLHF. The CDR3 DNA reads as TGTGCCAGCAGTGAAGCCGGGACAGGGTATTCACCCCTCCACTTT. This chain connects TRBV6-1 to TRBJ1-6; the match to TRBD1 covers 9 bases. After removal of 0 bases from V and 8 bases from J, the junction contained 2 bases not matched to a gene. Germline V gene sequence: CDR1 MNHNS, CDR2 SASEGT. This CDR3 has 15 residues.

The chain has TRBV5-1 and TRBJ2-5; 9 positions match TRBD2. The CDR3 is 15 amino acids. The germline V gene encodes CDR1 SGHRS and CDR2 YFSETQ. V was pared by 2 bases and J by 5 bases, with 7 bases of the junction left unmatched. This CDR3 is CASSFSGGQKETQYF. CDR3 nucleotide sequence: TGCGCCAGCAGCTTTAGCGGGGGCCAAAAGGAGACCCAGTACTTC. The variable domain in full, completed from reference TRBV5-1 and TRBJ2-5, reads KAGVTQTPRYLIKTRGQQVTLSCSPISGHRSVSWYQQTPGQGLQFLFEYFSETQRNKGNFPGRFSGRQFSNSRSEMNVSTLELGDSALYLCASSFSGGQKETQYFGPGTRLLVL.

This chain uses TRBV7-9 with TRBJ1-1; 12 bases match TRBD1. After removal of 5 bases from V and 1 base from J, the junction contained 11 bases not matched to a gene. The CDR3 totals 18 residues. Germline V gene lookup returns CDR1 SEHNR and CDR2 FQNEAQ (reference sequence). The CDR3 DNA sequence: TGTGCCAGCAGCGATACCGGGACAGGGGGCCACGGGAACACTGAAGCTTTCTTT. Protein: CASSDTGTGGHGNTEAFF.

This chain connects TRBV30 to TRBJ1-1, with D possibly TRBD1 on 5 matching bases. V was shortened by 3 bases and J by 1 base, with 12 bases between the two germline ends. The CDR3 has 14 amino acids. Germline CDR1 is GTSNPN and CDR2 is SVGIG (reference sequence). The CDR3, as DNA: TGTGCCTGGAGAAGGGGTCAGACGAACACTGAAGCTTTCTTT. It translates to CAWRRGQTNTEAFF. The full variable domain, its missing parts supplied by reference TRBV30 and TRBJ1-1, is SQTIHQWPATLVQPVGSPLSLECTVEGTSNPNLYWYRQAAGRGLQLLFYSVGIGQISSEVPQNLSASRPQDRQFILSSKKLLLSDSGFYLCAWRRGQTNTEAFFGQGTRLTVV.

This sequence joins TRBV19 and TRBJ1-1; TRBD1 is a possible D gene (5 bases). The CDR3 has 12 residues. Looked up from germline, CDR1 is LNHDA and CDR2 is SQIVND (reference sequence). V was trimmed by 0 bases and J by 11 bases, leaving 10 bases between them. CDR3 protein: CASSIDAGRAFF. CDR3 nucleotide sequence: TGTGCCAGTAGTATAGATGCGGGACGGGCTTTCTTT.

As to this clone: The identical CDR3 is also encoded by other nucleotide sequences in the sample. The genes are TRBV28 and TRBJ1-2, with D unclear. Germline V gene data show CDR1 as MDHEN and CDR2 as SYDVKM. The germline V and J ends were trimmed by 3 bases and 6 bases, with 5 bases remaining between them. The CDR3 is made up of 11 amino acids. This chain's CDR3 is CASSFGDGYTF. The DNA for the CDR3 is TGTGCCAGCAGTTTTGGAGATGGCTACACCTTC.

The rearrangement joins TRBV5-1 to TRBJ2-7; tentative D call: TRBD2 (6 bases). In germline, CDR1 is SGHRS, CDR2 YFSETQ. V lost 0 bases and J 7 bases, leaving 17 bases between the germline ends. The CDR3 consists of 15 residues. The DNA of the CDR3 is TGCGCCAGCAGCTTGGACGGTCCACTCGCGGGGGAGCAGTACTTC. It codes for CASSLDGPLAGEQYF.

J is TRBJ1-3 and V is TRBV15; no definite D call. CDR3 length: 15 amino acids. Germline V gene data show CDR1 as LNHNV and CDR2 as YYDKDF (reference sequence). The V end lost 0 bases, the J end lost 3 bases, and 9 bases lay between the germline ends. The CDR3 loop reads CATSRDFSLGNTIYF. The CDR3 DNA reads as TGTGCCACCAGCAGAGATTTCTCTCTTGGAAACACCATATATTTT. The full variable domain, rest sourced from reference TRBV15 and TRBJ1-3, is DAMVIQNPRYQVTQFGKPVTLSCSQTLNHNVMYWYQQKSSQAPKLLFHYYDKDFNNEADTPDNFQSRRPNTSFCFLDIRSPGLGDTAMYLCATSRDFSLGNTIYFGEGSWLTVV.

The chain has TRBV10-1 and TRBJ2-3, with 9 bases that match TRBD2. Per germline, CDR1 WNHNN and CDR2 SYGVQD (reference sequence). The J segment lost 6 bases and the V segment lost 5 bases, leaving 9 bases of the junction unmatched. There are 15 residues in the CDR3. CDR3 sequence reads: CASSSLAGGFDTQYF. In nucleotides, the CDR3 is TGCGCCAGCAGTTCCTTGGCGGGAGGGTTCGATACGCAGTATTTT.

The chain carries TRBV5-1 and TRBJ1-2; no reliable D call. Deletions cut 4 bases from V and 2 bases from J, with 9 bases between. Germline-derived CDR1 and CDR2 are SGHRS and YFSETQ. CDR3 length: 13 amino acids. The CDR3 region is CASSLDQNYGYTF. The CDR3 DNA is TGCGCCAGCAGCCTGGACCAGAACTATGGCTACACCTTC. Full variable domain (remainder filled in from reference TRBV5-1 and TRBJ1-2): KAGVTQTPRYLIKTRGQQVTLSCSPISGHRSVSWYQQTPGQGLQFLFEYFSETQRNKGNFPGRFSGRQFSNSRSEMNVSTLELGDSALYLCASSLDQNYGYTFGSGTRLTVV.

The chain recombines TRBV5-4 with TRBJ1-3, with a tentative D call TRBD1 (6 bases). The ends were cut back, 4 bases at V and 2 bases at J, with 13 bases in the middle. Germline V gene sequence: CDR1 SGHNT, CDR2 YYREEE (reference sequence). CDR3 length equals 15 residues. The chain's CDR3 is CASSLRTATGNTIYF. The CDR3 DNA follows: TGTGCCAGCAGCCTGCGGACAGCCACTGGAAACACCATATATTTT.

The genes are TRBV10-2 and TRBJ2-4; 8 nucleotides line up with TRBD2. Germline CDR1 reads WSHSY; CDR2 reads SAAADI. The CDR3 totals 15 residues. V shed 4 bases and J 8 bases; nucleotides not matched to a gene: 10. CDR3 in amino acids: CASSATGTRSDIQYF. The CDR3 DNA follows: TGCGCCAGCAGTGCGACCGGGACTAGGTCTGACATTCAGTACTTC.

The chain combines TRBV5-1 with TRBJ2-7; 9 nucleotides match TRBD2. The CDR3 totals 15 residues. V trimming: 0 bases; J trimming: 3 bases; junction bases outside the gene matches: 4. Germline V gene lookup returns CDR1 SGHRS and CDR2 YFSETQ. CDR3 region: CASSLVSSGIYEQYF. The CDR3 DNA sequence: TGCGCCAGCAGCTTGGTGTCTAGCGGGATCTACGAGCAGTACTTC.